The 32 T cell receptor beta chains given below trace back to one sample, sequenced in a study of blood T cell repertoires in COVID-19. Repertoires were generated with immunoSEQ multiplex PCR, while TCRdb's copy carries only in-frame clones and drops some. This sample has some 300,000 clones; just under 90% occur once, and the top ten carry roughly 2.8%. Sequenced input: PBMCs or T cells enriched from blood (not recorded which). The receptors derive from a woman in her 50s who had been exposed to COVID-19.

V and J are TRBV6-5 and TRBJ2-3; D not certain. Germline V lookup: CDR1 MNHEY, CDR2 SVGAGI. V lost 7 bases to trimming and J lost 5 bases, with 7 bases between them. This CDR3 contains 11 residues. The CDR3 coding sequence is TGTGCCAGCATACTGATAGATACGCAGTATTTT. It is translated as CASILIDTQYF.

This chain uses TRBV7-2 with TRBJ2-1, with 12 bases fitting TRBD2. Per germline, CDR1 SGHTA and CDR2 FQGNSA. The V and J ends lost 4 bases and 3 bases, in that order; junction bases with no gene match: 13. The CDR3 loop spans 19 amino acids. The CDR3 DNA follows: TGTGCCAGCAGCTCCCTATATCTAGCGGGGGGGCCCCTCTACAATGAGCAGTTCTTC. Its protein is CASSSLYLAGGPLYNEQFF.

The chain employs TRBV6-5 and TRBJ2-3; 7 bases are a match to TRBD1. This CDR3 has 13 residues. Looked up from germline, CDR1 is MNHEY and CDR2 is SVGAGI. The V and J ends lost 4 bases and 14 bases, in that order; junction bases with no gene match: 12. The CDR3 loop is CASSFPGGTSPYF. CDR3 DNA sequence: TGTGCCAGCAGTTTTCCAGGGGGTACAAGTCCGTATTTT.

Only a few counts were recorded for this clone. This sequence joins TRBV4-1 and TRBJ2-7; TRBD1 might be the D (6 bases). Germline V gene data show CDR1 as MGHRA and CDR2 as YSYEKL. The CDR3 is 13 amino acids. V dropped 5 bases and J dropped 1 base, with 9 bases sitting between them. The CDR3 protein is CASSTDRSYEQYF. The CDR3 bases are TGCGCCAGCAGCACCGACAGGTCCTACGAGCAGTACTTC.

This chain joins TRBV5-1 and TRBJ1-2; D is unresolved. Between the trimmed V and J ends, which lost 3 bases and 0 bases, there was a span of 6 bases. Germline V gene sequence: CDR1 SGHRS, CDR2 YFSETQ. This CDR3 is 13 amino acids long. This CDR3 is CASSSSPNYGYTF. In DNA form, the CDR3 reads TGCGCCAGCAGCTCCAGTCCTAACTATGGCTACACCTTC.

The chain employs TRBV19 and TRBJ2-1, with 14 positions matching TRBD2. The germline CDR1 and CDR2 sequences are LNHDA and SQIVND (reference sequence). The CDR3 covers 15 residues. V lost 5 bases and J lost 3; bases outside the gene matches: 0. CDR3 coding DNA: TGTGCCAGTAGTGGGACTAGCGGGGGCTACAATGAGCAGTTCTTC. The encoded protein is CASSGTSGGYNEQFF.

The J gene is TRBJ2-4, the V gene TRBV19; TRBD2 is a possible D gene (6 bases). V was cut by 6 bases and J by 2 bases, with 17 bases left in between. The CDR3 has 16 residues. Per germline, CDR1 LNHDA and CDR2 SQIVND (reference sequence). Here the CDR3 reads CASSSPGGITKNIQYF. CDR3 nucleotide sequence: TGTGCCAGTAGCTCTCCCGGGGGTATAACCAAAAACATTCAGTACTTC.

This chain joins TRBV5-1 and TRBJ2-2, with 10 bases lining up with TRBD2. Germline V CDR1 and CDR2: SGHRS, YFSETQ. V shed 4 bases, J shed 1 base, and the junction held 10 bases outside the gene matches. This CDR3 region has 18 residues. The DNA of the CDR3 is TGCGCCAGCAGCACGGGGGCTAGCGGGAGAAAGAACACCGGGGAGCTGTTTTTT. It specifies CASSTGASGRKNTGELFF.

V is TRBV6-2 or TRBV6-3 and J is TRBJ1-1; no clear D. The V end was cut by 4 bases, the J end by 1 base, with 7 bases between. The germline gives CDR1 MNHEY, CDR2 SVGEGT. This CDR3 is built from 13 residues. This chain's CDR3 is CASSFLRNTEAFF. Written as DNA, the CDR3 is TGTGCCAGCAGTTTTCTGAGGAACACTGAAGCTTTCTTT.

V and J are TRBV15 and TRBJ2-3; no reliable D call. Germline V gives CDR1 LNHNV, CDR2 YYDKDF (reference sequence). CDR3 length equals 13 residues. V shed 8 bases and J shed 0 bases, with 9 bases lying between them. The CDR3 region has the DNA TGTGCCACCCTAGAAACTAGCACAGATACGCAGTATTTT. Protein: CATLETSTDTQYF. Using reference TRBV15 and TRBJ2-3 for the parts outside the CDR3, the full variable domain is DAMVIQNPRYQVTQFGKPVTLSCSQTLNHNVMYWYQQKSSQAPKLLFHYYDKDFNNEADTPDNFQSRRPNTSFCFLDIRSPGLGDTAMYLCATLETSTDTQYFGPGTRLTVL.

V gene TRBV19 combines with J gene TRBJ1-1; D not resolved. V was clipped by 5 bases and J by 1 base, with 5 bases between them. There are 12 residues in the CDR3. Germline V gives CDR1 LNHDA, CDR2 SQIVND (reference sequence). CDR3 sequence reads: CASSVQNTEAFF. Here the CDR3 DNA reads TGTGCCAGTAGTGTTCAGAACACTGAAGCTTTCTTT.

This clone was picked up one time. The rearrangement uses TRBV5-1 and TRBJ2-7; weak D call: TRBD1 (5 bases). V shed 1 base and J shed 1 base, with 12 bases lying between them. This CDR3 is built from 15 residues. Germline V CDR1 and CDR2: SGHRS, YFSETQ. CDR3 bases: TGCGCCAGCAGCTTGAGTGGGGCCTTTTCCTACGAGCAGTACTTC. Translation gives CASSLSGAFSYEQYF.

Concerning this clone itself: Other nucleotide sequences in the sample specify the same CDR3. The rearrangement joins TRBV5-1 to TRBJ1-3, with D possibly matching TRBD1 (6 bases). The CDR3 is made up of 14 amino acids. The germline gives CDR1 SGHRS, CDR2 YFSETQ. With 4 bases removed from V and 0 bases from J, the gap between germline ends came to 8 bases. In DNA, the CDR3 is TGCGCCAGCAGCCCGGACAGCTCTGGAAACACCATATATTTT. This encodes CASSPDSSGNTIYF.

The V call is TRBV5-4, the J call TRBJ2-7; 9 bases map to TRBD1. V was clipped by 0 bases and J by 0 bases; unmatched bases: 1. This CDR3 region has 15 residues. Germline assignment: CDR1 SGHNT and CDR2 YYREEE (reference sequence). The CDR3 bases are TGTGCCAGCAGCTTGGACAGGGGGCCCTCCTACGAGCAGTACTTC. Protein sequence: CASSLDRGPSYEQYF.

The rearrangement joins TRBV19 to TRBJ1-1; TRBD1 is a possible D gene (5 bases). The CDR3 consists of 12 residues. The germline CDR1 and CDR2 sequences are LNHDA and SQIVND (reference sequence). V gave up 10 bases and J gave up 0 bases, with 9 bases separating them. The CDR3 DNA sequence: TGTGCCACCGGACACCTGAACACTGAAGCTTTCTTT. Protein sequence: CATGHLNTEAFF.

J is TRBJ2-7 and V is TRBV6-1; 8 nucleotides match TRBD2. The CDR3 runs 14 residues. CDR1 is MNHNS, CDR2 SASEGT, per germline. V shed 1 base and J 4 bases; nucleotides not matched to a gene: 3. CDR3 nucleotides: TGTGCCAGCAGTGAAGGTCGGGGGGGATACGAGCAGTACTTC. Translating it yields CASSEGRGGYEQYF.

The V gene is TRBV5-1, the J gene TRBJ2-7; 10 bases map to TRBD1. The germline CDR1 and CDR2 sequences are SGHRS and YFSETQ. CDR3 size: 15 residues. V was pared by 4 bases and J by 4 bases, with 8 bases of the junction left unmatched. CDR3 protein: CASSPLGTGVYEQYF. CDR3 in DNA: TGCGCCAGCAGCCCACTAGGGACAGGGGTTTACGAGCAGTACTTC.

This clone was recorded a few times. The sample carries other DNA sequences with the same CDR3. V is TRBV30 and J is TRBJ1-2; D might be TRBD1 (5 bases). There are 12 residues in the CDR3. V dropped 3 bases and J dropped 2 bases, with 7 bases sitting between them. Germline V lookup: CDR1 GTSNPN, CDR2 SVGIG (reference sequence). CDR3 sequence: CAWSRGNYGYTF. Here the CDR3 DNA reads TGTGCCTGGAGCCGGGGGAACTATGGCTACACCTTC.

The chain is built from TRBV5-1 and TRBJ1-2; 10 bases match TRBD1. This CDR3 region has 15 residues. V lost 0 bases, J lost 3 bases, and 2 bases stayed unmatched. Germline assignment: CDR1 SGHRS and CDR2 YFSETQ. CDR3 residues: CASSLVTGGDYGYTF. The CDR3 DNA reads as TGCGCCAGCAGCTTGGTGACAGGGGGCGACTATGGCTACACCTTC.

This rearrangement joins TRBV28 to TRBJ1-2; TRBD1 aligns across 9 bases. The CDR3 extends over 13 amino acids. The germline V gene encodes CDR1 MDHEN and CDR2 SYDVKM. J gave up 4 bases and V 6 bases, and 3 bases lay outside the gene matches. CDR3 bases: TGTGCCAGCAGCTGGGGACAGGGCTATGGCTACACCTTC. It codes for CASSWGQGYGYTF.

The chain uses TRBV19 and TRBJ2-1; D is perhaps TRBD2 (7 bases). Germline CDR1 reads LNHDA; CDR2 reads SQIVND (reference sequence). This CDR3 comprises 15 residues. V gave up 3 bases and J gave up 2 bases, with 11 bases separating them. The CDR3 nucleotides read TGTGCCAGTAGTATCGAGGGGGGGGCCTACAATGAGCAGTTCTTC. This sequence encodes CASSIEGGAYNEQFF.

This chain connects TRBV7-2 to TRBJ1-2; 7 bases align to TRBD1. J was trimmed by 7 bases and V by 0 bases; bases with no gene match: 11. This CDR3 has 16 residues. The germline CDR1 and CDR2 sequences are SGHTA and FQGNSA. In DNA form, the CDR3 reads TGTGCCAGCAGCTTAGCCCTGCCAGACAGGGTTGCTGGCTACACCTTC. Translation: CASSLALPDRVAGYTF.

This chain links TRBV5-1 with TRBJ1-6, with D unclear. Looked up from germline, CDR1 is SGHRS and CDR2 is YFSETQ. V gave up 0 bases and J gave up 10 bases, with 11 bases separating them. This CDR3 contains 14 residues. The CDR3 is CASSLVARGSPLHF. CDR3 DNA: TGCGCCAGCAGCTTGGTGGCTCGCGGGTCACCCCTCCACTTT.

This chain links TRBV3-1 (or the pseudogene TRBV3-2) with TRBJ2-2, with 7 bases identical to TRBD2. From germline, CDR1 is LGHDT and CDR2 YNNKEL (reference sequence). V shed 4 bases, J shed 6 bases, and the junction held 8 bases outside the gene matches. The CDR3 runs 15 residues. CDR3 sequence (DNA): TGTGCCAGCAGCCCCCACACGACTAGCTCCGGGGAGCTGTTTTTT. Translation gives CASSPHTTSSGELFF.

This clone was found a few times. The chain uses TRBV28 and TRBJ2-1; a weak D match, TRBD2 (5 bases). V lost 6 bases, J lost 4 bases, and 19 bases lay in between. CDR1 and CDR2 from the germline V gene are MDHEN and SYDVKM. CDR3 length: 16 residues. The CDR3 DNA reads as TGTGCCAGCAGGGGGTTGGGTACGGGGTTTTACAATGAGCAGTTCTTC. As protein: CASRGLGTGFYNEQFF.

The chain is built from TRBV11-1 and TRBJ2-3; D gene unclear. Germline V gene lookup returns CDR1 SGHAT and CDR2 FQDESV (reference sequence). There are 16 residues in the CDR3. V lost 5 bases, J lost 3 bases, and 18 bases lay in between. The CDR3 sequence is CASSPLGVPETDTQYF. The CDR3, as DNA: TGTGCCAGCAGCCCGCTTGGAGTTCCCGAAACAGATACGCAGTATTTT.

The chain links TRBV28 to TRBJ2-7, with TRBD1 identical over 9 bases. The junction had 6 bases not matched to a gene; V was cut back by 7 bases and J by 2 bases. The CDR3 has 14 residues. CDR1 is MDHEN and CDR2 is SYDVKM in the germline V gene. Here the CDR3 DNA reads TGTGCCAGCACTCCGGGACAGGGTACCTACGAGCAGTACTTC. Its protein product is CASTPGQGTYEQYF.

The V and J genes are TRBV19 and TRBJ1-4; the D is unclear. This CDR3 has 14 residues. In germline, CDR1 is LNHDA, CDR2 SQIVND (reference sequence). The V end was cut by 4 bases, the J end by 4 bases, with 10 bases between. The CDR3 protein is CASSNLKSNEKLFF. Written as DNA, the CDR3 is TGTGCCAGTAGTAACCTAAAGAGTAATGAAAAACTGTTTTTT.

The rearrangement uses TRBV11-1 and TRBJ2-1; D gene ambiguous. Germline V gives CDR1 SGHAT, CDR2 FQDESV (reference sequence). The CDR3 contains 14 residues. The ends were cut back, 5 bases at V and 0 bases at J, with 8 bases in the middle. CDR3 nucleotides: TGTGCCAGCAGCCCCGACTTCTCCTACAATGAGCAGTTCTTC. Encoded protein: CASSPDFSYNEQFF.

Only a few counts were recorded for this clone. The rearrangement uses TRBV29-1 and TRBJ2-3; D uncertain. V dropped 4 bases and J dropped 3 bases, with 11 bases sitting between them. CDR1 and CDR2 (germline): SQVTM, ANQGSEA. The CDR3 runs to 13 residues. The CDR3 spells CSVGPTGTDTQYF. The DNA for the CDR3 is TGCAGCGTTGGACCTACCGGGACAGATACGCAGTATTTT.

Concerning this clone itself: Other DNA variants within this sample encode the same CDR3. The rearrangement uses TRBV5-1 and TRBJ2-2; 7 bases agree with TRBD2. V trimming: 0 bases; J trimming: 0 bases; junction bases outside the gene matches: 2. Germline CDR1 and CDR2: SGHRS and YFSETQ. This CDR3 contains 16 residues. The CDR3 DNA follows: TGCGCCAGCAGCTTGGCCCTAGCGGCGAACACCGGGGAGCTGTTTTTT. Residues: CASSLALAANTGELFF.

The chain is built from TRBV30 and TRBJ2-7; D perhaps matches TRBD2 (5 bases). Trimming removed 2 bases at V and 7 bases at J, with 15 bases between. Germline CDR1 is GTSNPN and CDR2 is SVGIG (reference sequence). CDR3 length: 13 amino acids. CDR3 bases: TGTGCCTGGAGTTACACCGGACCGGGAGAGCAGTACTTC. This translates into CAWSYTGPGEQYF.